These T cell receptor beta chains were read from a single sample in a study of graft-versus-host responses after intestinal transplantation. These receptors have no identified antigens. TCRdb keeps only in-frame clones here, not all; method: immunoSEQ multiplex PCR. The repertoire holds roughly 70,000 clones, with roughly 84% as singletons. The sample consisted of unstimulated CD4+ T cells sorted from spleen or lymph node cells, taken before transplant. The receptors shown here come from a human donor who was the organ donor for an intestinal transplant. Both conserved end residues are part of each CDR3. D genes are given only for firm matches. Expanded clones are given a class, and other clones once, few, many or no size at all.

v_gene,d_gene,abundance,j_gene,CDR3aa,CDR3nt
TRBV7-8,TRBD2,.,TRBJ2-1,CASSRSGGGPNEQFF,TGTGCCAGCAGCCGTAGCGGGGGGGGGCCCAATGAGCAGTTCTTC
TRBV28,TRBD1,.,TRBJ1-2,CASSSRTGGSSYGYTF,TGTGCCAGCAGTTCTCGGACAGGGGGTAGCAGCTATGGCTACACCTTC
TRBV4-2,.,.,TRBJ1-4,CASSEGVKGNEKLFF,TGTGCCAGCAGCGAGGGTGTGAAGGGAAATGAAAAACTGTTTTTT
TRBV6-1,TRBD2,.,TRBJ2-1,CASRNRGGPWDEQFF,TGTGCCAGCAGGAACCGGGGGGGCCCTTGGGATGAGCAGTTCTTC
TRBV30,TRBD1,.,TRBJ1-1,CAWSVSGAGGRAFF,TGTGCCTGGAGTGTGAGTGGGGCAGGGGGCCGAGCTTTCTTT
TRBV19,TRBD1,.,TRBJ2-3,CASSVPPGQGHTQYF,TGTGCCAGTAGTGTCCCGCCGGGACAGGGACATACGCAGTATTTT
TRBV4-1,.,.,TRBJ1-2,CASSQDGQKNYGYTF,TGCGCCAGCAGCCAAGATGGTCAGAAAAACTATGGCTACACCTTC
TRBV7-2,.,.,TRBJ1-2,CASSVGGLDYGYTF,TGTGCCAGCAGCGTAGGGGGGCTCGACTATGGCTACACCTTC
TRBV2,.,.,TRBJ1-6,CASSEWPNSPLHF,TGTGCCAGCAGTGAATGGCCAAATTCACCCCTCCACTTT
TRBV6-1,.,.,TRBJ1-2,CASSWDLDYYGYTF,TGTGCCAGCAGTTGGGACTTGGATTACTATGGCTACACCTTC
TRBV7-9,.,.,TRBJ1-5,CASSLYPSNQPQHF,TGTGCCAGCAGCCTATATCCCAGCAATCAGCCCCAGCATTTT
TRBV19,.,.,TRBJ2-3,CASSLQAGPDTQYF,TGTGCCAGTAGTCTACAGGCCGGTCCAGATACGCAGTATTTT
TRBV29-1,TRBD2,.,TRBJ2-3,CSVGPAGGPTDTQYF,TGCAGCGTTGGGCCTGCGGGGGGGCCGACAGATACGCAGTATTTT
TRBV7-9,.,.,TRBJ2-2,CASQGIGELFF,TGTGCCAGTCAGGGGATCGGGGAGCTGTTTTTT
TRBV7-8,TRBD1,.,TRBJ1-6,CASSYTGVWSPLHF,TGTGCCAGCAGTTACACAGGGGTCTGGTCACCCCTCCACTTT
TRBV4-2,.,few,TRBJ1-4,CASSQIDRDDEKLFF,TGTGCCAGCAGCCAAATAGACAGAGACGATGAAAAACTGTTTTTT
TRBV7-6,.,.,TRBJ1-6,CASSLESPSSYNSPLHF,TGTGCCAGCAGCTTAGAGAGTCCTAGCTCCTATAATTCACCCCTCCACTTT
TRBV28,TRBD1,.,TRBJ2-3,CASRDRGSTDTQYF,TGTGCCAGCCGAGACAGGGGAAGCACAGATACGCAGTATTTT
TRBV10-2,TRBD2,.,TRBJ2-3,CASSESGTSSSTDTQYF,TGCGCCAGCAGTGAGTCGGGGACTAGCAGTAGCACAGATACGCAGTATTTT